These 5 T cell receptor beta chains were sequenced from one sample in a study of blood T cell repertoires in COVID-19. Using immunoSEQ multiplex PCR, the repertoire was profiled, and TCRdb retains in-frame clones only, with some absent. This table holds under 300,000 clones, 86% found once. Sequences were obtained from peripheral blood. The receptors were sampled from a woman aged 30 to 39 with active or convalescent COVID-19.

This CDR3 reads CASSPQGMNTEAFF. CDR3 nucleotides: TGTGCCAGCAGCCCCCAGGGGATGAACACTGAAGCTTTCTTT. The gene calls are TRBV9 and TRBJ1-1; a possible D gene is TRBD1 (6 bases). With 4 bases removed from V and 0 bases from J, the gap between germline ends came to 10 bases. CDR3 length: 14 amino acids. Germline V gene data show CDR1 as SGDLS and CDR2 as YYNGEE.

This chain uses TRBV7-9 with TRBJ2-6, with 11 nucleotides matching TRBD1. Germline V gene sequence: CDR1 SEHNR, CDR2 FQNEAQ (reference sequence). V shed 11 bases and J 3 bases; nucleotides not matched to a gene: 6. CDR3 size: 15 residues. CDR3 sequence: CALGQGALGANVLTF. In nucleotides, the CDR3 is TGTGCCCTCGGACAGGGGGCGCTTGGGGCCAACGTCCTGACTTTC.

The J gene is TRBJ1-5, the V gene TRBV6-5, with D uncertain. Germline CDR1 reads MNHEY; CDR2 reads SVGAGI. This CDR3 region has 12 residues. Trimming removed 6 bases from V and 4 bases from J, with 7 bases in between. CDR3 sequence reads: CASRQSNQPQHF. DNA of the CDR3: TGTGCCAGCAGACAGAGTAATCAGCCCCAGCATTTT.

The chain recombines TRBV6-5 with TRBJ2-5; unclear D gene. V lost 10 bases to trimming and J lost 8 bases, with 11 bases between them. Looked up from germline, CDR1 is MNHEY and CDR2 is SVGAGI. The CDR3 is 10 amino acids. CDR3 nucleotides: TGTGCCACTGGCTGGCCCACCCAGTACTTC. Its translation: CATGWPTQYF.

The chain couples TRBV19 to TRBJ2-1; 9 bases line up with TRBD2. CDR3 length equals 14 residues. With V trimmed by 4 bases and J by 6 bases, 4 bases remained unmatched. Germline-derived CDR1 and CDR2 are LNHDA and SQIVND (reference sequence). The CDR3 spells CASSSGGASNEQFF. The CDR3 nucleotides are TGTGCCAGTAGTAGCGGGGGGGCCTCCAATGAGCAGTTCTTC.